This passage covers 11 T cell receptor beta chains from one sample sequenced in a study of shared clonotypes between healthy human individuals. Libraries were prepared by immunoSEQ multiplex PCR; TCRdb keeps only in-frame clonotypes and omits some of them. In the table there are about half a million clones, about 78% of which are singletons. Sequencing used PBMCs. The source is a woman in her thirties or forties in good health. Some clones in this sample may be carry-over from other donors' samples.

V gene TRBV28 combines with J gene TRBJ2-1, with 12 bases that match TRBD2. J gave up 13 bases and V 6 bases, and 7 bases lay outside the gene matches. This CDR3 region has 13 residues. CDR1 is MDHEN, CDR2 SYDVKM, per germline. CDR3 nucleotide sequence: TGTGCCAGCAGAGAGCTAGCGGGAGGGTCACAGTTCTTC. It encodes CASRELAGGSQFF. The whole variable domain, remainder taken from reference TRBV28 and TRBJ2-1, is DVKVTQSSRYLVKRTGEKVFLECVQDMDHENMFWYRQDPGLGLRLIYFSYDVKMKEKGDIPEGYSVSREKKERFSLILESASTNQTSMYLCASRELAGGSQFFGPGTRLTVL.

Comment on this clone: A read error may produce the germline difference seen at one junction end. DNA of the CDR3: TGTGCCAGCAGTTTAGCAGGAGGCTCCTCCAATGAGCAGTTCTTC. Residues: CASSLAGGSSNEQFF. The chain is built from TRBV28 and TRBJ2-1, with a possible D match to TRBD2 (5 bases). The CDR3 contains 15 residues. CDR1 MDHEN and CDR2 SYDVKM come from the germline V gene.

The chain is built from TRBV6-1 and TRBJ2-3, with a possible D match to TRBD1 (6 bases). The germline V gene has CDR1 MNHNS and CDR2 SASEGT. The CDR3 length is 14 residues. V lost 3 bases and J 1 base, leaving 8 bases between the germline ends. This CDR3 is CASSDRGGTDTQYF. CDR3 coding DNA: TGTGCCAGCAGTGACAGGGGAGGCACAGATACGCAGTATTTT.

This clone occurred many times. The chain carries TRBV30 and TRBJ2-1; D unresolved. Germline values: CDR1 GTSNPN, CDR2 SVGIG (reference sequence). The CDR3 totals 13 residues. V shed 1 base and J shed 4 bases, with 8 bases lying between them. The CDR3 DNA is TGTGCCTGGAGTGCCGGACCGTACAATGAGCAGTTCTTC. Protein: CAWSAGPYNEQFF.

V gene TRBV5-4 combines with J gene TRBJ2-7; D remains unclear. The germline V gene has CDR1 SGHNT and CDR2 YYREEE (reference sequence). V was clipped by 0 bases and J by 1 base, with 11 bases between them. This CDR3 contains 15 residues. CDR3 DNA: TGTGCCAGCAGCTTGGGACCTTCAGAGTCCTACGAGCAGTACTTC. Amino acids: CASSLGPSESYEQYF. The full variable domain, in which reference TRBV5-4 and TRBJ2-7 provide the parts outside the CDR3, is ETGVTQSPTHLIKTRGQQVTLRCSSQSGHNTVSWYQQALGQGPQFIFQYYREEENGRGNFPPRFSGLQFPNYSSELNVNALELDDSALYLCASSLGPSESYEQYFGPGTRLTVT.

This clone was seen repeatedly, ten times or more. The V call is TRBV28, the J call TRBJ1-1, with a possible D match to TRBD1 (5 bases). The CDR3 has 18 amino acids. With 1 base removed from V and 2 bases from J, the gap between germline ends came to 20 bases. The germline V gene has CDR1 MDHEN and CDR2 SYDVKM. The CDR3 DNA follows: TGTGCCAGCAGTTTATTCTTGGTGTGGGGCAGGCCAAACACTGAAGCTTTCTTT. Translated, it gives CASSLFLVWGRPNTEAFF.

The J gene is TRBJ2-3, the V gene TRBV7-6; 8 bases match TRBD2. Trimming took 4 bases from V and 10 from J; bases not matched to a gene: 7. Germline CDR1 SGHVS, CDR2 FNYEAQ. This CDR3 is 13 amino acids long. The CDR3 spells CASSSRAGDSQYF. The DNA of the CDR3 is TGTGCCAGCAGCTCTCGAGCGGGAGACTCGCAGTATTTT.

The chain combines TRBV11-2 with TRBJ2-2; D is unclear. The CDR3 covers 14 residues. CDR1 and CDR2 (germline): SGHAT, FQNNGV. V lost 6 bases to trimming and J lost 1 base, with 9 bases between them. The CDR3 loop reads CASRFQVNTGELFF. The CDR3 DNA is TGTGCCAGCAGGTTCCAGGTGAACACCGGGGAGCTGTTTTTT.

This clone was found a few times. The chain recombines TRBV4-1 with TRBJ1-4, with 8 bases that match TRBD1. In germline, CDR1 is MGHRA, CDR2 YSYEKL. The V and J ends lost 4 bases and 7 bases, in that order; junction bases with no gene match: 8. The CDR3 length is 15 residues. The CDR3 sequence is CASSPPTGESEKLFF. CDR3 nucleotide sequence: TGCGCCAGCAGCCCTCCGACAGGGGAGAGTGAAAAACTGTTTTTT.

The chain recombines TRBV19 with TRBJ2-5; unclear D gene. V dropped 3 bases and J dropped 5 bases, with 16 bases sitting between them. Germline V CDR1 and CDR2: LNHDA, SQIVND (reference sequence). This CDR3 has 15 amino acids. The CDR3 nucleotides are TGTGCCAGTAGTATCCCTGGGCTCCTGGGGGAGACCCAGTACTTC. Protein sequence: CASSIPGLLGETQYF.

This chain connects TRBV11-2 to TRBJ2-2; D unresolved. The CDR3 has 15 residues. CDR1 is SGHAT and CDR2 is FQNNGV in the germline V gene. The V gene lost 10 bases and the J gene lost 5 bases, with 20 bases spanning the gap. Here the CDR3 reads CATTARPIATGELFF. The CDR3 DNA sequence: TGTGCCACCACTGCTCGACCTATAGCAACCGGGGAGCTGTTTTTT.